These 10 T cell receptor beta chains share one sample of origin, sequenced in a study of early T cells in non-severe SARS-CoV-2 infection. TCRdb fed the 5' RACE reads into MiXCR, producing one record per CDR3 protein. The data show some 61,000 distinct CDR3 sequences, with around 10% seen just once and under 4.5% held by the top ten. The material sequenced was whole blood, taken at baseline. The receptors here all came from an adult who was a healthcare worker with PCR-confirmed SARS-CoV-2 infection or an uninfected control (not recorded which).

At least ten counts were recorded for this clonotype. The V and J genes are TRBV5-1 and TRBJ1-1; D ambiguous. The V end was cut by 1 base, the J end by 8 bases, with 18 bases between. The germline gives CDR1 SGHRS, CDR2 YFSETQ. The CDR3 is 15 residues long. The CDR3 sequence: CASSLNAQRAEEAFF. The CDR3 DNA is TGCGCCAGCAGCTTGAACGCCCAGCGCGCCGAAGAAGCTTTCTTT.

Ten or more counts support this clonotype. The gene calls are TRBV12-3 or TRBV12-4 and TRBJ2-2; possible D gene TRBD1, 6 bases. V was cut by 5 bases and J by 3 bases, with 10 bases left in between. The CDR3 contains 14 residues. The CDR3 loop reads CASSTGTHTGELFF. The CDR3 nucleotides are TGTGCCAGCAGTACCGGGACACACACCGGGGAGCTGTTTTTT.

The chain recombines TRBV7-2 with TRBJ2-3; D uncertain. Germline V gene sequence: CDR1 SGHTA, CDR2 FQGNSA. V was pared by 2 bases and J by 6 bases, with 6 bases between. CDR3 length: 12 amino acids. In nucleotides, the CDR3 is TGTGCCAGCAGCTTATTTTCCGATACGCAGTATTTT. It translates to CASSLFSDTQYF.

This CDR3 is CASSLLVGETQYF. CDR3 DNA sequence: TGTGCCAGCAGCTTACTTGTGGGGGAGACCCAGTACTTC. J is TRBJ2-5 and V is TRBV5-4; no clear D. Trimming pared 2 bases from V and 5 bases from J, leaving 10 bases between. This CDR3 spans 13 amino acids. Germline V gives CDR1 SGHNT, CDR2 YYREEE (reference sequence).

This clonotype has ten or more counts. V is TRBV4-1 and J is TRBJ2-7; a possible D gene is TRBD2 (6 bases). V lost 3 bases and J 4 bases, leaving 19 bases between the germline ends. Per the germline V gene, CDR1 is MGHRA and CDR2 is YSYEKL. The CDR3 covers 16 residues. CDR3 coding DNA: TGCGCCAGCAGCCACGGGGGTTGGGCGGGGTTATACGAGCAGTACTTC. Translation gives CASSHGGWAGLYEQYF.

This clonotype appeared many times. The chain is built from TRBV30 and TRBJ2-7; TRBD2 is a possible D gene (6 bases). CDR1 is GTSNPN and CDR2 is SVGIG in the germline V gene (reference sequence). Trimming cost V 4 bases and J 4 bases, with 17 bases left between them. The CDR3 spans 14 residues. In DNA form, the CDR3 reads TGTGCCTGGACCATCGTGGGGAGGCGGTACGAGCAGTACTTC. Its protein is CAWTIVGRRYEQYF. Variable domain in full (rest from reference TRBV30 and TRBJ2-7): SQTIHQWPATLVQPVGSPLSLECTVEGTSNPNLYWYRQAAGRGLQLLFYSVGIGQISSEVPQNLSASRPQDRQFILSSKKLLLSDSGFYLCAWTIVGRRYEQYFGPGTRLTVT.

Ten or more counts support this clonotype. An end of the junction differs from the germline gene, which may be a read error. The gene calls are TRBV7-9 and TRBJ2-1, with TRBD1 identical over 7 bases. The V gene's germline CDR1 is SEHNR and CDR2 FQNEAQ (reference sequence). The CDR3 is made up of 12 amino acids. The CDR3 region has the DNA TGTGCCAGCAGCCCCAAGGGGGCTTGGGTCGTCTTC. Its protein is CASSPKGAWVVF.

Many counts were recorded for this clonotype. The chain joins TRBV7-3 to TRBJ2-1, with D possibly being TRBD2 (6 bases). This CDR3 contains 13 residues. Trimming pared 5 bases from V and 9 bases from J, leaving 14 bases between. Germline V gives CDR1 SGHTA, CDR2 FQGTGA. In nucleotides, the CDR3 is TGTGCCAGCAGCCTCGGGACCGGGGGTGAGCAGTTCTTC. Translation gives CASSLGTGGEQFF.

V gene TRBV6-1 combines with J gene TRBJ2-3; 9 bases fit TRBD2. Trimming cost V 2 bases and J 4 bases; bases outside gene matches: 7. The CDR3 is 16 residues long. Germline V lookup: CDR1 MNHNS, CDR2 SASEGT. CDR3 sequence: CASSELGGGASDTQYF. CDR3 coding DNA: TGTGCCAGCAGTGAATTGGGCGGGGGGGCCTCAGATACGCAGTATTTT.

This clonotype was observed a few times. The chain links TRBV29-1 to TRBJ2-7, with 8 positions matching TRBD1. The CDR3 covers 13 residues. V lost 7 bases and J lost 7; bases outside the gene matches: 12. Germline lookup yields CDR1 SQVTM and CDR2 ANQGSEA. The CDR3 reads CSATMDRVREQYF. Written as DNA, the CDR3 is TGCAGCGCAACCATGGACAGGGTGAGGGAGCAGTACTTC.